Reported below is one T cell receptor beta chain. Its matching antigen is unknown. These data originate in a study of cytomegalovirus exposure and HLA in healthy donors. As for the study in general: Samples from HLA-typed donors yielded approximately 80 million unique TCRs in an early data release. Notes on the study in general: Per published reports, the classifier diagnosed cytomegalovirus status with high specificity and sensitivity. Fewer than 200 TCR beta chains were listed as cytomegalovirus-associated.

This CDR3 is built from 15 residues. V was clipped by 5 bases and J by 6 bases; unmatched bases: 4. Germline values: CDR1 SGHTA, CDR2 FQGNSA. Donors were ostensibly healthy at sampling, although undocumented immune exposures were probable. The PCR was carried out with 60 Vbeta primers and 13 Jbeta primers. TCRdb keeps only in-frame clones here, not all; method: immunoSEQ multiplex PCR. Here the sample spans 180,000 or so clones, just over 75% being singletons. The clonotype was recovered from a man in his late teens or twenties in good health and CMV-seronegative. The chain has TRBV7-2 and TRBJ1-6, with 10 bases lining up with TRBD1. The sample was PBMCs. The CDR3 spells CASSGRTGGNSPLHF. CDR3 DNA: TGTGCCAGCAGCGGCCGGACAGGGGGTAATTCACCCCTCCACTTT.